The T cell receptor beta chain described here comes from a study of cytomegalovirus exposure and HLA in healthy donors. Regarding the study as a whole: Earlier findings revealed that most TCR beta V segments proved productive either about 87% or about 30% of the time. Beyond CMV serostatus, there was no information to go on about immune exposure. There were several of the most significant clusters that appeared linked to common viral pathogens in a later analysis.

Germline lookup yields CDR1 SEHNR and CDR2 FQNEAQ (reference sequence). Trimming pared 1 base from V and 1 base from J, leaving 4 bases between. This CDR3 comprises 13 residues. This clone was counted between two and nine times. Its target is not known. It was with 60 Vbeta and 13 Jbeta primers that the PCR ran. Generated by immunoSEQ multiplex PCR, the TCRdb table keeps only in-frame clones and is missing some. The table records some 90,000 clones, around 73% of them present only once. This TCR derives from a woman between 40 and 55 years old in good health and CMV-seronegative. The sequencing input was PBMCs. The chain recombines TRBV7-9 with TRBJ1-1; unclear D gene. CDR3 in DNA: TGTGCCAGCAGCTTAGTGGCGAACACTGAAGCTTTCTTT. Its protein is CASSLVANTEAFF. Looking up the rest from reference TRBV7-9 and TRBJ1-1 gives the full variable domain: DTGVSQNPRHKITKRGQNVTFRCDPISEHNRLYWYRQTLGQGPEFLTYFQNEAQLEKSRLLSDRFSAERPKGSFSTLEIQRTEQGDSAMYLCASSLVANTEAFFGQGTRLTVV.